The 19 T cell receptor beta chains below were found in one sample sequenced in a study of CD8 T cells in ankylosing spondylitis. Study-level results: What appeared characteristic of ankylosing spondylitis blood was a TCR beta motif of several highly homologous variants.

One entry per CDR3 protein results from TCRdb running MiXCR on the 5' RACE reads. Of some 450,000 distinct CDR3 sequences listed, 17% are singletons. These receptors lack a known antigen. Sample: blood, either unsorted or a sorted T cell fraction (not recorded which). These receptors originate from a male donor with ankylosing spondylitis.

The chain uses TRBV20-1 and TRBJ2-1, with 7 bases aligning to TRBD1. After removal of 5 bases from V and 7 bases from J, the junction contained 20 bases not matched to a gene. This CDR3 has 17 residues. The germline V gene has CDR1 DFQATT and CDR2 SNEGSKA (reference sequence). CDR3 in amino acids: CSAEDRTQGLIRNEQFF. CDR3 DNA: TGCAGTGCTGAAGACAGAACACAGGGGTTGATAAGGAATGAGCAGTTCTTC.

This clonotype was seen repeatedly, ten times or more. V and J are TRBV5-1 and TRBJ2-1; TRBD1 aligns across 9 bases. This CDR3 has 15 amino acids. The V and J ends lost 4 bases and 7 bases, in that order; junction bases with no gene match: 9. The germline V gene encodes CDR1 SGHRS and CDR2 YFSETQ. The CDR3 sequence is CASSHGQGFLNEQFF. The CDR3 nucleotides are TGCGCCAGCAGCCACGGACAGGGGTTTTTAAATGAGCAGTTCTTC.

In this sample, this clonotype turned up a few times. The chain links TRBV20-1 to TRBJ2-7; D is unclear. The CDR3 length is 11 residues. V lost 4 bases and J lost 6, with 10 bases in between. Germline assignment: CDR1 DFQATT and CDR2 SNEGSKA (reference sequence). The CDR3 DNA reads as TGCAGTGCTATTTTAGGTTCCGAGCAGTACTTC. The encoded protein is CSAILGSEQYF.

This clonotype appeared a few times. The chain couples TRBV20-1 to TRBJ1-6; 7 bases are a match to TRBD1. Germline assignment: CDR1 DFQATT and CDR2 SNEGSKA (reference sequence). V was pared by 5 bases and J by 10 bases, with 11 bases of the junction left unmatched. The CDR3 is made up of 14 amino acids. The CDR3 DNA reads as TGCAGTGCTGATGGCGACAGGGACGGCTCACCCCTCCACTTT. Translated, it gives CSADGDRDGSPLHF.

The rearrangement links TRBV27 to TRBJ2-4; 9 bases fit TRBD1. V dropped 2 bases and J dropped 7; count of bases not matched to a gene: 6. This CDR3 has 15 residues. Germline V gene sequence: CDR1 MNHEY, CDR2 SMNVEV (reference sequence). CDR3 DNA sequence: TGTGCCAGCAGTTTAGGGAGACAGGGGGGGAACATTCAGTACTTC. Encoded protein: CASSLGRQGGNIQYF.

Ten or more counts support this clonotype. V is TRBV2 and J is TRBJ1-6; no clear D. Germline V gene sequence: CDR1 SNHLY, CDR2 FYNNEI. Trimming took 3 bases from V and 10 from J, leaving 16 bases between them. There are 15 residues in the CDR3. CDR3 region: CASSDAGNLESPLHF. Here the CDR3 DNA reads TGTGCCAGCAGTGATGCCGGGAATTTGGAGTCACCCCTCCACTTT.

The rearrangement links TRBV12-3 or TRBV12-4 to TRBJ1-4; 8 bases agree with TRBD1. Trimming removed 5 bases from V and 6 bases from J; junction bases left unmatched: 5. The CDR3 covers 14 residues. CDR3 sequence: CASSPTGVDEKLFF. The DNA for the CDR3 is TGTGCCAGCAGTCCGACAGGGGTGGATGAAAAACTGTTTTTT.

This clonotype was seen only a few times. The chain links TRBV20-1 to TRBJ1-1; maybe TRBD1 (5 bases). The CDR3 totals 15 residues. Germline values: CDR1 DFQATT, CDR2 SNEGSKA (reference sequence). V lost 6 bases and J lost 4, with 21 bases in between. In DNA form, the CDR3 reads TGCAGTGCGAGGAATTTTGGACCCGGGGGCACTGAAGCTTTCTTT. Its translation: CSARNFGPGGTEAFF.

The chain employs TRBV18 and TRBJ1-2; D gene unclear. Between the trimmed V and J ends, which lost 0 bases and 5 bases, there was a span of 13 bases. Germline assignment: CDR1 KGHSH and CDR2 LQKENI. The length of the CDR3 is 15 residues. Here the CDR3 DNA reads TGTGCCAGCTCACCACCGGTTCAGGCCGGATATGGCTACACCTTC. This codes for CASSPPVQAGYGYTF.

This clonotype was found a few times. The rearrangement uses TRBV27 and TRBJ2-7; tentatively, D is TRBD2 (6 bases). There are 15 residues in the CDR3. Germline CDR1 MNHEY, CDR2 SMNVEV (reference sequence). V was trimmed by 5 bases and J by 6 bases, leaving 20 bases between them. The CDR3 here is CASSLSEAGRTEQYF. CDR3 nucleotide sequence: TGTGCCAGCAGTCTCTCGGAGGCAGGGAGGACCGAGCAGTACTTC.

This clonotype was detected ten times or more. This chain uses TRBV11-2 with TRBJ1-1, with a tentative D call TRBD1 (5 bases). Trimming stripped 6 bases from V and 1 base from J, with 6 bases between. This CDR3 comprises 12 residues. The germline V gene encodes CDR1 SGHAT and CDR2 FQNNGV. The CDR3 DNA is TGTGCCAGCAGAACAGGGAACACTGAAGCTTTCTTT. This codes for CASRTGNTEAFF. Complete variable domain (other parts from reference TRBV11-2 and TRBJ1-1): EAGVAQSPRYKIIEKRQSVAFWCNPISGHATLYWYQQILGQGPKLLIQFQNNGVVDDSQLPKDRFSAERLKGVDSTLKIQPAKLEDSAVYLCASRTGNTEAFFGQGTRLTVV.

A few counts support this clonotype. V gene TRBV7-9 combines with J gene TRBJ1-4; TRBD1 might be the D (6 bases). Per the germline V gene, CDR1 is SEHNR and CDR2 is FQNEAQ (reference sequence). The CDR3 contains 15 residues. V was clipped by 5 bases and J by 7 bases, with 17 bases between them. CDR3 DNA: TGTGCCAGCAGCGTCCTCACAGGGTCTTTTGAAAAACTGTTTTTT. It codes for CASSVLTGSFEKLFF. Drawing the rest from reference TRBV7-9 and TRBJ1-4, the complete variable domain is DTGVSQNPRHKITKRGQNVTFRCDPISEHNRLYWYRQTLGQGPEFLTYFQNEAQLEKSRLLSDRFSAERPKGSFSTLEIQRTEQGDSAMYLCASSVLTGSFEKLFFGSGTQLSVL.

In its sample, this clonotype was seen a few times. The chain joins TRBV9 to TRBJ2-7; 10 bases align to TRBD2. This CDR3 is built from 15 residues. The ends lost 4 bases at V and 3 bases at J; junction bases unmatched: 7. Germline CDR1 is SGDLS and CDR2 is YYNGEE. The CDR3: CASSPMSGGVYEQYF. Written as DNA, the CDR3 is TGTGCCAGCAGCCCAATGAGCGGGGGGGTCTACGAGCAGTACTTC.

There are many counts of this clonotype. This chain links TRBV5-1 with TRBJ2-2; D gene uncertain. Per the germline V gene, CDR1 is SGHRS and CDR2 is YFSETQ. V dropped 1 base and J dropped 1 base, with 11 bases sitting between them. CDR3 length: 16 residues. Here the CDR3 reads CASSLTPAMNTGELFF. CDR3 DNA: TGCGCCAGCAGCTTGACCCCCGCAATGAACACCGGGGAGCTGTTTTTT.

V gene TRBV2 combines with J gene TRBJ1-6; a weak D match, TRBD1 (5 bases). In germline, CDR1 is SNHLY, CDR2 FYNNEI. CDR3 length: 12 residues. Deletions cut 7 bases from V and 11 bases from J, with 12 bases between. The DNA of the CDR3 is TGTGCCAGCAAGCGGGACGAAACACCCCTCCACTTT. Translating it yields CASKRDETPLHF.

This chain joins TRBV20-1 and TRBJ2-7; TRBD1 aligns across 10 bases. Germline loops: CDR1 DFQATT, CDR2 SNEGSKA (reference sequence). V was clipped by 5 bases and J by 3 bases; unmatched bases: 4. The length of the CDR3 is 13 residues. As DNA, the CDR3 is TGCAGTGCTCCTGGGACAGGGGACTACGAGCAGTACTTC. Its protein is CSAPGTGDYEQYF.

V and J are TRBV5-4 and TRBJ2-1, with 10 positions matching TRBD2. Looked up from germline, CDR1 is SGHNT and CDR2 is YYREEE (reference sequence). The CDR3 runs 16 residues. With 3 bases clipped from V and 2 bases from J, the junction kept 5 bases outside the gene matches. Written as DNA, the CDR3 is TGTGCCAGCAGCTCTTCCCTAGCGGGAGCCTACAATGAGCAGTTCTTC. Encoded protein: CASSSSLAGAYNEQFF.

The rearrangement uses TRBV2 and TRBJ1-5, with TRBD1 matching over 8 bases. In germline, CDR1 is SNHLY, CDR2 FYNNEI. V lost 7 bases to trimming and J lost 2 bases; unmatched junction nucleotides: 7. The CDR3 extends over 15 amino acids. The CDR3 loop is CASNSGGGGNQPQHF. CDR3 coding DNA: TGTGCCAGCAACTCAGGGGGCGGAGGCAATCAGCCCCAGCATTTT.

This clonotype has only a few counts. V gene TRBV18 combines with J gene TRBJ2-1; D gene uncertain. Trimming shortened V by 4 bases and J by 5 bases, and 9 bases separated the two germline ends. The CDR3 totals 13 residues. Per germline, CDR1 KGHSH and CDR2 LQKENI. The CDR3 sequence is CASSLLRHNEQFF. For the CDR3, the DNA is TGTGCCAGCTCACTCCTTAGGCACAATGAGCAGTTCTTC.